The clone carrying this T cell receptor beta chain has more than one count but fewer than ten. Antigen: not known. Germline loops: CDR1 MDHEN, CDR2 SYDVKM. The CDR3 runs 15 residues. The ends were cut back, 7 bases at V and 2 bases at J, with 15 bases in the middle. TCR beta cDNA was prepared out of roughly 520 ng total RNA by means of a constant-region primer. Slightly modified ARM-PCR with three nested multiplex PCR rounds yielded TCR beta libraries. The opening two PCR rounds, nine to eleven cycles each, paired TRBV1-TRBV30 forward primers with a C-beta reverse primer. TCRdb re-called the multiplex PCR reads through MiXCR, storing one row per CDR3 protein. The sample has 90,000 to 150,000 distinct CDR3 sequences; about two thirds are singletons. It was from around 20-30 mg of unsorted bulk tissue that RNA and DNA were co-extracted. Primary liver carcinoma, confirmed by histopathology, was surgically resected. Patients had chronic HBV infection and were treatment-naive.

This record comes from a study of tumor-infiltrating lymphocytes in primary liver carcinoma. Whole-study context: The study obtained roughly 3.5 to 7.5 million productive TCRbeta reads per sample, similar across tissue types. Study-level results: Overlap between tumor regions exceeded overlap of tumor with adjacent tissue or blood.

The V call is TRBV28, the J call TRBJ2-1; a weak D match, TRBD2 (5 bases). The sequencing input was tumor-adjacent normal liver tissue. This clonotype originated in a woman aged 55-75 years with primary liver carcinoma and hepatitis B virus infection. The CDR3, as DNA: TGTGCCAGCACCCTTGATGTGAGGGCCTACAATGAGCAGTTCTTC. Its translation: CASTLDVRAYNEQFF.